These 32 T cell receptor beta chains were sequenced from one sample in a study of somatic mutations in cytotoxic T cells in rheumatoid arthritis (dated by TCRdb to 2015 to 2018). Libraries came from the immunoSEQ multiplex PCR assay. TCRdb stores this immuneACCESS table with in-frame sequences only. Part of the clones is absent; in the studies checked, under half of the shortfall reflects unresolved V genes, and no reason is known for the rest. Recorded for this sample are roughly 13,000 clones; over 70% of them occurred a single time. The ten top clones hold approximately 29% of the sample. Sequencing used CD8+ T cells sorted from blood. These TCRs come from an adult with rheumatoid arthritis.

The chain employs TRBV7-6 and TRBJ2-1, with D possibly being TRBD2 (6 bases). The germline gives CDR1 SGHVS, CDR2 FNYEAQ. The V end lost 1 base, the J end lost 6 bases, and 13 bases lay between the germline ends. CDR3 length equals 15 residues. The CDR3 spells CASSLGRGLFNEQFF. The CDR3 DNA reads TGTGCCAGCAGCTTAGGGCGGGGACTGTTCAATGAGCAGTTCTTC.

CDR3 sequence (DNA): TGTGCCACCACAGGAGGATGGGTGCAGTTCTTC. Amino acid sequence: CATTGGWVQFF. J is TRBJ2-1 and V is TRBV19; D may be TRBD1 or TRBD2 (5 bases each). This CDR3 is built from 11 residues. CDR1 and CDR2 (germline): LNHDA, SQIVND (reference sequence). V shed 10 bases and J shed 12 bases, with 16 bases lying between them.

The rearrangement joins TRBV7-8 to TRBJ2-7; D call uncertain. The ends were cut back, 2 bases at V and 2 bases at J, with 7 bases in the middle. This CDR3 comprises 13 residues. Germline V gene sequence: CDR1 SGHVS, CDR2 FQNEAQ. The CDR3 DNA reads TGTGCCAGCAGCTTAAACCCCGCCTACGAGCAGTACTTC. Translation: CASSLNPAYEQYF.

The V gene is TRBV28, the J gene TRBJ2-3; D ambiguous. Germline loops: CDR1 MDHEN, CDR2 SYDVKM. Trimming stripped 1 base from V and 0 bases from J, with 17 bases between. This CDR3 contains 18 residues. CDR3 coding DNA: TGTGCCAGCAGTTTATTAATCGCTGCGAGGCGGAGCACAGATACGCAGTATTTT. Translation gives CASSLLIAARRSTDTQYF.

V and J are TRBV7-2 and TRBJ1-1, with D perhaps matching TRBD1 (6 bases). The CDR3 consists of 13 residues. Per the germline V gene, CDR1 is SGHTA and CDR2 is FQGNSA. Trimming shortened V by 4 bases and J by 4 bases, and 10 bases separated the two germline ends. CDR3 nucleotide sequence: TGTGCCAGCAGCTGGGGGGGCAGCACTGAAGCTTTCTTT. Translated, it gives CASSWGGSTEAFF. The whole variable domain, filled in from reference TRBV7-2 and TRBJ1-1, reads GAGVSQSPSNKVTEKGKDVELRCDPISGHTALYWYRQSLGQGLEFLIYFQGNSAPDKSGLPSDRFSAERTGGSVSTLTIQRTQQEDSAVYLCASSWGGSTEAFFGQGTRLTVV.

The chain recombines TRBV15 with TRBJ1-4; 7 bases match TRBD1. Trimming at V came to 3 bases and at J to 3 bases, leaving 13 bases not matched to a gene. The CDR3 length is 18 residues. Germline V lookup: CDR1 LNHNV, CDR2 YYDKDF (reference sequence). The DNA for the CDR3 is TGTGCCACCAGCAGGGCCGGACAGGACGGGGCCCCTAATGAAAAACTGTTTTTT. Translation gives CATSRAGQDGAPNEKLFF.

The J gene is TRBJ2-7, the V gene TRBV5-4; 9 positions agree with TRBD1. The CDR3 is 15 residues long. Trimming cost V 9 bases and J 3 bases; bases outside gene matches: 13. The germline V gene has CDR1 SGHNT and CDR2 YYREEE (reference sequence). Here the CDR3 reads CATHFRGQGLYEQYF. Here the CDR3 DNA reads TGTGCCACTCATTTCAGGGGACAGGGACTCTACGAGCAGTACTTC.

This chain uses TRBV2 with TRBJ2-3; possibly TRBD2 for D (7 bases). V shed 5 bases and J shed 11 bases, with 17 bases lying between them. This CDR3 has 13 amino acids. CDR1 is SNHLY, CDR2 FYNNEI, per germline. CDR3 amino acids: CASSPWGGLGQYF. CDR3 sequence (DNA): TGTGCCAGCAGTCCCTGGGGGGGGCTCGGGCAGTATTTT.

V gene TRBV27 combines with J gene TRBJ2-3, with D perhaps TRBD2 (6 bases). Germline loops: CDR1 MNHEY, CDR2 SMNVEV (reference sequence). The CDR3 runs to 18 residues. Trimming shortened V by 5 bases and J by 0 bases, and 21 bases separated the two germline ends. The DNA for the CDR3 is TGTGCCAGCAGTCCCCTCGGGGCGGCGGGGATGAGCACAGATACGCAGTATTTT. Translated, it gives CASSPLGAAGMSTDTQYF.

This sequence joins TRBV28 and TRBJ1-5; 8 bases map to TRBD1. V dropped 6 bases and J dropped 7; count of bases not matched to a gene: 11. Per the germline V gene, CDR1 is MDHEN and CDR2 is SYDVKM. There are 15 residues in the CDR3. The CDR3 nucleotides read TGTGCCAGCAGCCCGACAGGGGTAGTCAGCCAGCCCCAGCATTTT. Translating it yields CASSPTGVVSQPQHF.

V usage is TRBV29-1 and J usage is TRBJ1-2; unclear D gene. Trimming took 4 bases from V and 6 from J, leaving 15 bases between them. There are 13 residues in the CDR3. Germline CDR1 SQVTM, CDR2 ANQGSEA. The CDR3 nucleotides are TGCAGCGTTGTAGGAGAGAGGGTCGATGGCTACACCTTC. As protein: CSVVGERVDGYTF.

The chain uses TRBV7-3 and TRBJ1-6; D remains ambiguous. Trimming removed 5 bases at V and 5 bases at J, with 22 bases between. This CDR3 has 18 amino acids. Looked up from germline, CDR1 is SGHTA and CDR2 is FQGTGA. CDR3 DNA: TGTGCCAGCAGCAACCCTCTCCCGCTCCGACAAGATAATTCACCCCTCCACTTT. This translates into CASSNPLPLRQDNSPLHF.

The chain is built from TRBV28 and TRBJ1-5; the D gene is possibly TRBD1 (5 bases). The CDR3 covers 15 residues. The germline V and J ends were trimmed by 7 bases and 2 bases, with 15 bases remaining between them. Looked up from germline, CDR1 is MDHEN and CDR2 is SYDVKM. The CDR3 DNA reads TGTGCCAGCATTCCCCAGGGAGACGGCAATCAGCCCCAGCATTTT. Protein sequence: CASIPQGDGNQPQHF. Full variable domain (rest looked up from reference TRBV28 and TRBJ1-5): DVKVTQSSRYLVKRTGEKVFLECVQDMDHENMFWYRQDPGLGLRLIYFSYDVKMKEKGDIPEGYSVSREKKERFSLILESASTNQTSMYLCASIPQGDGNQPQHFGDGTRLSIL.

This chain joins TRBV7-3 and TRBJ1-1; 9 bases fit TRBD1. CDR3 length: 13 amino acids. CDR1 SGHTA and CDR2 FQGTGA come from the germline V gene. Trimming took 5 bases from V and 5 from J; bases not matched to a gene: 3. Written as DNA, the CDR3 is TGTGCCAGCAGCCGGGGACAGGGAACTGAAGCTTTCTTT. The encoded protein is CASSRGQGTEAFF.

The V gene is TRBV20-1, the J gene TRBJ2-5; TRBD1 might be the D (5 bases). Judging by the DNA end, TRBJ2-7 fits better; the J call may be wrong. There are 11 residues in the CDR3. CDR1 DFQATT and CDR2 SNEGSKA come from the germline V gene (reference sequence). CDR3 sequence (DNA): TGCAGTGCGACCCAGGGCTACGAGCAGTACTTC. It yields the protein CSATQGYEQYF.

V usage is TRBV6-5 and J usage is TRBJ1-1, with a weak D call TRBD1 (6 bases). The germline V and J ends were trimmed by 6 bases and 3 bases, with 17 bases remaining between them. Germline V CDR1 and CDR2: MNHEY, SVGAGI. The CDR3 runs 15 residues. In DNA, the CDR3 is TGTGCCAGCAGCCCCGTTCAGGGGACGGACACTGAAGCTTTCTTT. It specifies CASSPVQGTDTEAFF.

The rearrangement joins TRBV15 to TRBJ2-7; weak D call: TRBD1 (6 bases). This CDR3 has 14 residues. The germline gives CDR1 LNHNV, CDR2 YYDKDF (reference sequence). V gave up 0 bases and J gave up 2 bases, with 8 bases separating them. CDR3 loop: CATSRDRGAYEQYF. The CDR3, as DNA: TGTGCCACCAGCAGAGACAGGGGAGCCTACGAGCAGTACTTC.

V gene TRBV6-5 combines with J gene TRBJ1-1; D unresolved. There are 14 residues in the CDR3. Germline assignment: CDR1 MNHEY and CDR2 SVGAGI. V gave up 8 bases and J gave up 2 bases, with 15 bases separating them. The CDR3 sequence: CASYTEGGNTEAFF. The CDR3, as DNA: TGTGCCAGCTACACGGAGGGCGGAAACACTGAAGCTTTCTTT.

V is TRBV5-4 and J is TRBJ2-1, with 10 bases that match TRBD2. Germline CDR1 and CDR2: SGHNT and YYREEE (reference sequence). V lost 4 bases, J lost 2 bases, and 9 bases stayed unmatched. CDR3 length: 17 residues. Here the CDR3 reads CASSRPLAGETYNEQFF. The DNA of the CDR3 is TGTGCCAGCAGCAGACCCCTAGCGGGGGAGACCTACAATGAGCAGTTCTTC.

The chain recombines TRBV28 with TRBJ2-2; unclear D gene. Germline V lookup: CDR1 MDHEN, CDR2 SYDVKM. The germline V and J ends were trimmed by 6 bases and 1 base, with 9 bases remaining between them. The CDR3 consists of 14 residues. The CDR3 is CASSDNKNTGELFF. DNA of the CDR3: TGTGCCAGCAGCGATAACAAGAACACCGGGGAGCTGTTTTTT. The variable domain in full, completed from reference TRBV28 and TRBJ2-2, reads DVKVTQSSRYLVKRTGEKVFLECVQDMDHENMFWYRQDPGLGLRLIYFSYDVKMKEKGDIPEGYSVSREKKERFSLILESASTNQTSMYLCASSDNKNTGELFFGEGSRLTVL.

This rearrangement joins TRBV7-8 to TRBJ2-1; the D call may be TRBD1 or TRBD2 (5 bases each). The CDR3 spans 11 residues. Germline assignment: CDR1 SGHVS and CDR2 FQNEAQ. V lost 7 bases and J lost 10, with 11 bases in between. The CDR3 sequence: CASTRGNEQFF. The DNA of the CDR3 is TGTGCCAGCACCCGGGGCAACGAGCAGTTCTTC.

The chain joins TRBV6-1 to TRBJ2-1; 9 positions match TRBD2. The CDR3 is 17 residues long. Germline assignment: CDR1 MNHNS and CDR2 SASEGT. After removal of 3 bases from V and 4 bases from J, the junction contained 10 bases not matched to a gene. The CDR3 DNA follows: TGTGCCAGCAGTGATGCACTTAGCGGGGGCCATTACAATGAGCAGTTCTTC. This gives the protein CASSDALSGGHYNEQFF.

This sequence joins TRBV5-4 and TRBJ2-3, with TRBD1 matching 7 bases. There are 14 residues in the CDR3. Germline V lookup: CDR1 SGHNT, CDR2 YYREEE (reference sequence). Trimming took 4 bases from V and 3 from J; bases not matched to a gene: 5. The CDR3 nucleotides are TGTGCCAGCAGCCCACAGGGGTCGACAGATACGCAGTATTTT. The encoded protein is CASSPQGSTDTQYF. Filled out from reference TRBV5-4 and TRBJ2-3, the complete variable domain reads ETGVTQSPTHLIKTRGQQVTLRCSSQSGHNTVSWYQQALGQGPQFIFQYYREEENGRGNFPPRFSGLQFPNYSSELNVNALELDDSALYLCASSPQGSTDTQYFGPGTRLTVL.

The rearrangement joins TRBV2 to TRBJ1-5; 8 bases agree with TRBD1. Trimming removed 6 bases from V and 7 bases from J; junction bases left unmatched: 5. The V gene's germline CDR1 is SNHLY and CDR2 FYNNEI. The CDR3 spans 13 residues. CDR3 bases: TGTGCCAGCAGGGAGGACAGGGAACAGCCCCAGCATTTT. This encodes CASREDREQPQHF.

The chain links TRBV28 to TRBJ2-1; the D gene is possibly TRBD2 (5 bases). The CDR3 runs 12 residues. The V gene's germline CDR1 is MDHEN and CDR2 SYDVKM. Trimming stripped 4 bases from V and 10 bases from J, with 11 bases between. The CDR3 bases are TGTGCCAGCAGTTACGGGGTCAGAGAGCAGTTCTTC. The encoded protein is CASSYGVREQFF.

The chain combines TRBV2 with TRBJ2-1; 12 bases line up with TRBD1. Germline loops: CDR1 SNHLY, CDR2 FYNNEI. After removal of 3 bases from V and 12 bases from J, the junction contained 6 bases not matched to a gene. This CDR3 is built from 14 residues. The CDR3 sequence: CASSEPGQGAGQFF. CDR3 sequence (DNA): TGTGCCAGCAGTGAGCCGGGACAGGGGGCAGGGCAGTTCTTC.

As concerns this clone: Germline and junction disagree at one end, which may indicate a read error. The chain couples TRBV4-1 to TRBJ2-5; D is unclear. This CDR3 region has 13 residues. In germline, CDR1 is MGHRA, CDR2 YSYEKL. The CDR3 region is CASSNTGPEAQYF. The DNA of the CDR3 is TGCGCCAGCAGCAACACCGGGCCAGAGGCCCAGTACTTC.

V and J are TRBV27 and TRBJ1-2; the D gene is possibly TRBD1 (5 bases). CDR1 is MNHEY, CDR2 SMNVEV, per germline (reference sequence). Trimming pared 2 bases from V and 7 bases from J, leaving 17 bases between. The CDR3 extends over 15 amino acids. The CDR3 nucleotides read TGTGCCAGCAGTTTAACTATTCGGGGCACAACTGGCTACACCTTC. Protein: CASSLTIRGTTGYTF.

J is TRBJ1-6 and V is TRBV15; D unresolved. V dropped 2 bases and J dropped 5 bases, with 16 bases sitting between them. The CDR3 is 17 residues long. Germline V gives CDR1 LNHNV, CDR2 YYDKDF (reference sequence). The CDR3 region has the DNA TGTGCCACCAGCAGACCCTATCGAGGCCGGGATAATTCACCCCTCCACTTT. It yields the protein CATSRPYRGRDNSPLHF.

The rearrangement uses TRBV2 and TRBJ2-7; maybe TRBD2 (5 bases). CDR1 and CDR2 from the germline V gene are SNHLY and FYNNEI. V was clipped by 4 bases and J by 0 bases, with 10 bases between them. The CDR3 length is 14 residues. CDR3 DNA: TGTGCCAGCAGTGTGGCGGGTCGCTCCTACGAGCAGTACTTC. Translating gives CASSVAGRSYEQYF.

This clone is large by share. J is TRBJ2-3 and V is TRBV6-4; 7 positions match TRBD2. This CDR3 comprises 15 residues. The V gene's germline CDR1 is MRHNA and CDR2 SNTAGT. Trimming took 3 bases from V and 5 from J; bases not matched to a gene: 8. CDR3 sequence reads: CASSERAGEGDTQYF. The CDR3 coding sequence is TGTGCCAGCAGTGAACGGGCCGGGGAGGGAGATACGCAGTATTTT.

V usage is TRBV19 and J usage is TRBJ2-3; 7 bases align to TRBD2. Germline lookup yields CDR1 LNHDA and CDR2 SQIVND (reference sequence). V lost 4 bases and J lost 5; bases outside the gene matches: 12. The CDR3 totals 16 residues. As DNA, the CDR3 is TGTGCCAGTAGTAAATACCGGGACTACCGTGGAGATACGCAGTATTTT. Protein sequence: CASSKYRDYRGDTQYF.